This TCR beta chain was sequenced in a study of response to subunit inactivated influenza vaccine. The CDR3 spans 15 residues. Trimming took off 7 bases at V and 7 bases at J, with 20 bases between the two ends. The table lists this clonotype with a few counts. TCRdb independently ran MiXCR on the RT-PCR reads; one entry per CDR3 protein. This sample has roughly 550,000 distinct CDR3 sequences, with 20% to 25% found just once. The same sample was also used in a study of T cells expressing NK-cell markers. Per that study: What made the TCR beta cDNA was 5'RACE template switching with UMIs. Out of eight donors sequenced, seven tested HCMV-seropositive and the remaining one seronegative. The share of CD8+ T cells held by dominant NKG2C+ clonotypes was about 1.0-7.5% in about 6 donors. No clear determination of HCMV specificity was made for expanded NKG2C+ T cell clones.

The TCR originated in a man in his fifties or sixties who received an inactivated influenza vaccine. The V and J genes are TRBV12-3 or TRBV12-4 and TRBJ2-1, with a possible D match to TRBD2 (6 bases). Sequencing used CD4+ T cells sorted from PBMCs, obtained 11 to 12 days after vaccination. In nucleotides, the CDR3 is TGTGCCAGCACCCAACTATCGGGACTTTCAAATGAGCAGTTCTTC. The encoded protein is CASTQLSGLSNEQFF.